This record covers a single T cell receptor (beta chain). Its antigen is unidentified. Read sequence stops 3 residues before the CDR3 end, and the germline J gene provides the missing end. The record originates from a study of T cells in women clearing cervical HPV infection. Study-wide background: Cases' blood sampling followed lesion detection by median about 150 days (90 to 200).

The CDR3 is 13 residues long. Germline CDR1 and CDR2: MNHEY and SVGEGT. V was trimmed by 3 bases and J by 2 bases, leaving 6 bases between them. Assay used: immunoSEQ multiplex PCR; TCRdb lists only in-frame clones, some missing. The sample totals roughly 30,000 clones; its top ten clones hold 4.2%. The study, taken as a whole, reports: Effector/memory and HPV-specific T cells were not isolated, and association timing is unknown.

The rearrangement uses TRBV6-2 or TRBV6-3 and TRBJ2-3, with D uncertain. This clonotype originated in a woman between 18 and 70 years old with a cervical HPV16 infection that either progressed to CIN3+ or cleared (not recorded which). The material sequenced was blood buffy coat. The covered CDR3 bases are TGTGCCAGCAGTTATCCGTACACAGATACG. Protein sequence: CASSYPYTDT. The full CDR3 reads CASSYPYTDTQYF.